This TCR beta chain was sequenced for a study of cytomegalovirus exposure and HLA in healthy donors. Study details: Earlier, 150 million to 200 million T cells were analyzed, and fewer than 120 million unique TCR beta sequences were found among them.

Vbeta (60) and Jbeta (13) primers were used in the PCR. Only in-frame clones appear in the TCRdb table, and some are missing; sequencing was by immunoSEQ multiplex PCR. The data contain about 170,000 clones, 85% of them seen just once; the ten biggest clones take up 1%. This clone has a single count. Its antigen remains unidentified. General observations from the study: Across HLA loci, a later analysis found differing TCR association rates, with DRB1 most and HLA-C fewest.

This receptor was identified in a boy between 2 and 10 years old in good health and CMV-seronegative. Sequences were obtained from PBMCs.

The CDR3 DNA follows: TGTGCCAGTCAGGGGGCCGGACACACCGGGGAGCTGTTTTTT. Protein sequence: CASQGAGHTGELFF. This chain links TRBV6-1 with TRBJ2-2; 8 bases align to TRBD1. The germline V gene encodes CDR1 MNHNS and CDR2 SASEGT. V was pared by 9 bases and J by 3 bases, with 6 bases of the junction left unmatched. This CDR3 has 14 amino acids.